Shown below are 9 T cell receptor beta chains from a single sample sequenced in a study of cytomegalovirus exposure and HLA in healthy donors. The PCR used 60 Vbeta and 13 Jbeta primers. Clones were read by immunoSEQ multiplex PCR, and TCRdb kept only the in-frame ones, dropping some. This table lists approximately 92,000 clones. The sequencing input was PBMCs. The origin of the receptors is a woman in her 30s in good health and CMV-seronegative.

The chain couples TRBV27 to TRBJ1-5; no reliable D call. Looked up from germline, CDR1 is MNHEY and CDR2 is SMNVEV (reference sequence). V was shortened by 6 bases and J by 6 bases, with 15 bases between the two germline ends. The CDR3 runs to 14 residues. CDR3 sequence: CASSGVGEAQPQHF. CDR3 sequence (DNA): TGTGCCAGCAGCGGGGTCGGGGAGGCTCAGCCCCAGCATTTT.

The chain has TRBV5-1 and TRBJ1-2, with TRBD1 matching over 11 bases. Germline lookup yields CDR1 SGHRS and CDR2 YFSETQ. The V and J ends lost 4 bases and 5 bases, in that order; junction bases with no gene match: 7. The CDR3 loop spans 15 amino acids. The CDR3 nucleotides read TGCGCCAGCAGCGAACCGGGACAGGGGGATTATGGCTACACCTTC. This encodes CASSEPGQGDYGYTF.

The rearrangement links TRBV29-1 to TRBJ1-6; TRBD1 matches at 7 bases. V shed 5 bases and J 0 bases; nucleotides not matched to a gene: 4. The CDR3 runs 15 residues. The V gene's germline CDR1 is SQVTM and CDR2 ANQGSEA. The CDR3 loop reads CSVSTGSSYNSPLHF. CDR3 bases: TGCAGCGTTTCGACAGGGAGCTCCTATAATTCACCCCTCCACTTT.

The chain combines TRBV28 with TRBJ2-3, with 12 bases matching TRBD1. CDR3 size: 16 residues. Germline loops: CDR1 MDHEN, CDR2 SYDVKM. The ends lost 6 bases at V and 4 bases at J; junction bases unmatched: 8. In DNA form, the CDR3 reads TGTGCCAGCAGCCCTCCCGGGACAGGGGGCGCAGATACGCAGTATTTT. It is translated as CASSPPGTGGADTQYF.

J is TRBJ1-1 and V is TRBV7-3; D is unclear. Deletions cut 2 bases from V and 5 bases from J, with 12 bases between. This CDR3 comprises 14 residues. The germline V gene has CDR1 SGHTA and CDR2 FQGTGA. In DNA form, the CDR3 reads TGTGCCAGCAGCTTAGCGTACGTTACGACTGAAGCTTTCTTT. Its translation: CASSLAYVTTEAFF.

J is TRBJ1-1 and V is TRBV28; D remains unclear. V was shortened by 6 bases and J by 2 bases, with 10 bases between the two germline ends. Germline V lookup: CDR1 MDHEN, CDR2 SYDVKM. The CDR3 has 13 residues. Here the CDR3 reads CASRPPVNTEAFF. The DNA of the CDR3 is TGTGCCAGCAGACCACCAGTAAACACTGAAGCTTTCTTT. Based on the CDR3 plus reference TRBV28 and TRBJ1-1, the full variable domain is DVKVTQSSRYLVKRTGEKVFLECVQDMDHENMFWYRQDPGLGLRLIYFSYDVKMKEKGDIPEGYSVSREKKERFSLILESASTNQTSMYLCASRPPVNTEAFFGQGTRLTVV.

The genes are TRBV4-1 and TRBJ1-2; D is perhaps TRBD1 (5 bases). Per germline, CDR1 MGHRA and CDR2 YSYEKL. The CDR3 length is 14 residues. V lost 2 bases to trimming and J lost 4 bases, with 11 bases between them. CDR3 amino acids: CASSQMTAIYGYTF. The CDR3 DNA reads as TGCGCCAGCAGCCAAATGACAGCCATCTATGGCTACACCTTC.

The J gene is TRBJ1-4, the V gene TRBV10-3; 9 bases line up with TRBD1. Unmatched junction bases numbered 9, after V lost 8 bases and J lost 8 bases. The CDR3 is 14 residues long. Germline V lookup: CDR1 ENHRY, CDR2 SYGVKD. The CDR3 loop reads CAIRPGQGDEKLFF. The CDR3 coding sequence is TGTGCCATCCGACCGGGACAGGGAGACGAAAAACTGTTTTTT.

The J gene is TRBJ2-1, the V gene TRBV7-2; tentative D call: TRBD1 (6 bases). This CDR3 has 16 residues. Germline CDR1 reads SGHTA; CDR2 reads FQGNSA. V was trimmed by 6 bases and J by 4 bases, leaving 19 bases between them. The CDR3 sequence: CASSQVPEGVYNEQFF. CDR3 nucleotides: TGTGCCAGCAGTCAAGTCCCCGAGGGGGTTTACAATGAGCAGTTCTTC.